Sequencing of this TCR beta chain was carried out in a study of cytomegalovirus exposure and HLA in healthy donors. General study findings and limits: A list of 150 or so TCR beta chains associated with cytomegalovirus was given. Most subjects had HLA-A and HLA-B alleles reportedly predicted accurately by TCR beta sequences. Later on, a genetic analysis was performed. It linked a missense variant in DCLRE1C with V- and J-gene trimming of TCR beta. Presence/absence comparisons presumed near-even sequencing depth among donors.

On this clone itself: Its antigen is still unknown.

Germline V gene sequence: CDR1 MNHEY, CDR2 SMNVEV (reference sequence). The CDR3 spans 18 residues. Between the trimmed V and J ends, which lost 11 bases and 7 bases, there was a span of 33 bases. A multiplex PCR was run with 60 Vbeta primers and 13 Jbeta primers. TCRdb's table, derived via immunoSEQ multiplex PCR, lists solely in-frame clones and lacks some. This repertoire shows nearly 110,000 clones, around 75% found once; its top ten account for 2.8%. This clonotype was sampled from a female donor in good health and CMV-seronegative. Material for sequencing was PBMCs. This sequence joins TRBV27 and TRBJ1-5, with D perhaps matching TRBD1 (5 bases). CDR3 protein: CAPEGGGTLPHPDQPQHF. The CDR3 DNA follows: TGTGCCCCTGAGGGAGGAGGGACCTTACCTCATCCAGACCAGCCCCAGCATTTT.